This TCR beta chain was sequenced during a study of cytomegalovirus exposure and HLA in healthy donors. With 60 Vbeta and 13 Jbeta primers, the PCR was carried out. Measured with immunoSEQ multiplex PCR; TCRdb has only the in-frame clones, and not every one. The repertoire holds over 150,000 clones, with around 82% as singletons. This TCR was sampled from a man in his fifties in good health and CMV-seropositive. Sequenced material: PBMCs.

Here the CDR3 reads CASVQVANTGELFF. The CDR3 nucleotides are TGTGCCAGCGTACAGGTGGCGAACACCGGGGAGCTGTTTTTT. The chain has TRBV6-5 and TRBJ2-2; D may be TRBD1 (5 bases). CDR1 and CDR2 from the germline V gene are MNHEY and SVGAGI. With 8 bases removed from V and 0 bases from J, the gap between germline ends came to 10 bases. The CDR3 covers 14 residues.